A selection of T cell receptor beta chains follows, all from one sample in a study of T cell responses to AZD1222 COVID-19 vaccine. Produced via immunoSEQ multiplex PCR; TCRdb's table is partial and in-frame only. The sample records around 180,000 clones, 75% to 90% being singletons. This specimen consisted of peripheral blood, obtained on day 0 of MenACWY control vaccination. The receptors stem from an adult in good health. Each CDR3 is given with its conserved first and last residue. A D gene is named only where the DNA matches it firmly. Clone size is shown for a subset of rows, as once, few, many or a class of expanded clone.

d_call	v_call	clone_size	j_call	cdr3_length	cdr3_nt	cdr3_aa
.	TRBV18	.	TRBJ2-1	18	TGTGCCAGCTCACCACCGACAAGGAGGGGCCGATCCTACAATGAGCAGTTCTTC	CASSPPTRRGRSYNEQFF
.	TRBV9	.	TRBJ1-4	14	TGTGCCAGCAGCGCGATTTCGGGAGACGAAAAACTGTTTTTT	CASSAISGDEKLFF
.	TRBV18	.	TRBJ2-1	13	TGTGCCAGCTCACCGGTAAAGGTCGGCGAGCAGTTCTTC	CASSPVKVGEQFF
.	TRBV7-9	.	TRBJ1-2	14	TGTGCCAGCAGCTTATCCGCAACAGGGTTAGGCTACACCTTC	CASSLSATGLGYTF
.	TRBV6-5	.	TRBJ2-7	13	TGTGCCAGCAGTACCAGGGGGGGGTACGAGCAGTACTTC	CASSTRGGYEQYF
.	TRBV21-1	.	TRBJ1-1	14	TGTGCCAGCAGCAAAGCGATGGACAGCACTGAAGCTTTCTTT	CASSKAMDSTEAFF
.	TRBV19	.	TRBJ2-3	16	TGTGCCAGTAGTATTTTCGGAGAAGGGAGTTCAGATACGCAGTATTTT	CASSIFGEGSSDTQYF
.	TRBV28	.	TRBJ2-7	13	TGTGCCAGCAGTCCGCCCCAGGGATACGAGCAGTACTTC	CASSPPQGYEQYF
.	TRBV29-1	.	TRBJ1-1	11	TGCAGCCACCATTTGAACACTGAAGCTTTCTTT	CSHHLNTEAFF
.	TRBV19	.	TRBJ2-1	11	TGTGCCAGTAGTGCGAGGAGTCAGCAGTTCTTC	CASSARSQQFF
.	TRBV14	.	TRBJ2-7	14	TGTGCCAGCAGCCCCAGAGGGGGTCGATACGAGCAGTACTTC	CASSPRGGRYEQYF
.	TRBV7-9	.	TRBJ2-3	14	TGTGCCAGCAGCTTAACTGAGGGGTCAGATACGCAGTATTTT	CASSLTEGSDTQYF
.	TRBV7-3	.	TRBJ2-5	15	TGTGCCAGCAGAATCCCGGACAGCAAAGAAGAGACCCAGTACTTC	CASRIPDSKEETQYF
.	TRBV20-1	.	TRBJ1-4	9	TGCAGTGCTAGAAGGCCGGGGTTTTTT	CSARRPGFF
TRBD2	TRBV2	once	TRBJ2-1	15	TGTGCCAGCAGTGACCTGACTAGCGGGGGGGATGAGCAGTTCTTC	CASSDLTSGGDEQFF
.	TRBV29-1	.	TRBJ2-7	12	TGCAGCGCGAAAGGAGGGCCCTACGAGCAGTACTTC	CSAKGGPYEQYF
.	TRBV5-8	.	TRBJ1-2	14	TGTGCCAGCAGCCTCCCAGATTCTAACTATGGCTACACCTTC	CASSLPDSNYGYTF